Given below is one TCR beta chain in context. The CDR3 sequence is 16 residues long. J was trimmed by 6 bases and V by 8 bases; bases with no gene match: 12. The data stem from a study of response to subunit inactivated influenza vaccine. From the RT-PCR reads, TCRdb called clonotypes with MiXCR, one entry per CDR3 protein. The data hold 600,000 to 850,000 distinct CDR3 sequences, with roughly 15% observed a single time. The chain couples TRBV12-3 or TRBV12-4 to TRBJ2-3, with 12 bases lining up with TRBD2. The sequence came from a man aged 50-60 years who received an inactivated influenza vaccine. Sample: PBMCs from blood, taken roughly 2 weeks before vaccination. The CDR3 coding sequence is TGTGCCAGCCCCCCCCTGCCCGGACTAGCGGGGGATACGCAGTATTTT. It encodes CASPPLPGLAGDTQYF.